Described below is a single T cell receptor beta chain sequence and its context. Germline V gene lookup returns CDR1 KGHSH and CDR2 LQKENI. V lost 2 bases and J lost 8; bases outside the gene matches: 6. The CDR3 is made up of 17 amino acids. Sequenced by immunoSEQ multiplex PCR; TCRdb stores in-frame clones only, minus some. The repertoire includes about 68,000 clones, about nine tenths of them detected once, and approximately 3.1% sits in the top ten. This sample stems from a study of cytotoxic CD8 clonotypes in ibrutinib-treated CLL. The gene calls are TRBV18 and TRBJ2-1; TRBD2 agrees at 16 bases. Sequenced here: PBMCs, sampled after 12 months of ibrutinib treatment. The receptor comes from a human donor with chronic lymphocytic leukemia. The CDR3 here is CASSPSGLAGGPDEQFF. CDR3 DNA sequence: TGTGCCAGCTCACCATCGGGACTAGCGGGAGGGCCAGATGAGCAGTTCTTC.